This is a list of T cell receptor beta chains from one sample in a study of cytomegalovirus exposure and HLA in healthy donors. The table came from immunoSEQ multiplex PCR; TCRdb's copy has only in-frame clones and leaves some out. The sample carries 65,000 or so clones, approximately 82% recorded once. The sequenced material came from PBMCs. Source of these receptors: a girl aged 5 to 17 in good health and CMV-seropositive. CDR3s include the opening cysteine and the closing phenylalanine or tryptophan. A D gene is named only where the DNA matches it firmly. Clone sizes are given selectively: once, few, many, or a class where the clone is expanded.

J | size | D | V | CDR3 | DNA
TRBJ2-2 | . | . | TRBV28 | CASSLYRGGELFF | TGTGCCAGCAGTTTATATCGGGGCGGGGAGCTGTTTTTT
TRBJ2-7 | . | TRBD1 | TRBV30 | CAWSTGGSYEQYF | TGTGCCTGGAGTACAGGGGGCAGCTACGAGCAGTACTTC
TRBJ2-5 | once | TRBD2 | TRBV11-2 | CASSPSGRSETQYF | TGTGCCAGCAGCCCAAGCGGGAGGTCCGAGACCCAGTACTTC
TRBJ1-2 | . | TRBD1 | TRBV6-5 | CASSYYFRTGNDGYTF | TGTGCCAGCAGTTACTATTTCCGGACAGGGAACGATGGCTACACCTTC
TRBJ2-1 | . | TRBD2 | TRBV27 | CASSLASGYYNEQFF | TGTGCCAGCAGTTTGGCTAGCGGGTATTACAATGAGCAGTTCTTC
TRBJ2-5 | . | . | TRBV5-4 | CASGGWEETQYF | TGTGCCAGCGGGGGGTGGGAGGAGACCCAGTACTTC
TRBJ2-7 | . | TRBD1 | TRBV27 | CASSLYRGRREQYF | TGTGCCAGCAGTTTATACAGGGGGCGACGCGAGCAGTACTTC
TRBJ1-1 | . | . | TRBV5-1 | CASNPGRGGTEAFF | TGCGCCAGCAACCCGGGGAGGGGAGGCACTGAAGCTTTCTTT
TRBJ2-7 | . | TRBD1 | TRBV28 | CASSRDSYEQYF | TGTGCCAGCAGTCGGGACAGCTACGAGCAGTACTTC
TRBJ2-6 | . | . | TRBV9 | CASSVGHSGRWLSGANVLTF | TGTGCCAGCAGCGTAGGGCACAGCGGTAGGTGGCTCTCTGGGGCCAACGTCCTGACTTTC
TRBJ2-3 | . | . | TRBV28 | CASSQGLPQYF | TGTGCCAGCAGTCAGGGACTTCCGCAGTATTTT
TRBJ2-1 | . | TRBD2 | TRBV29-1 | CSVEWGREGLRNEQFF | TGCAGCGTTGAATGGGGGCGGGAGGGCTTGAGGAATGAGCAGTTCTTC
TRBJ2-7 | . | TRBD2 | TRBV29-1 | CSVEGLTGAGRLPREQYF | TGCAGCGTTGAAGGGCTCACCGGAGCGGGGCGGCTTCCTCGGGAGCAGTACTTC
TRBJ1-2 | . | . | TRBV30 | CAWSVQAEYGYTF | TGTGCCTGGAGTGTACAGGCGGAATATGGCTACACCTTC
TRBJ2-3 | . | TRBD1 | TRBV5-1 | CASSLGAGTGVHTQYF | TGCGCCAGCAGCTTGGGGGCCGGGACAGGAGTACATACGCAGTATTTT
TRBJ2-6 | . | . | TRBV16 | CASSQSSSGANVLTF | TGTGCCAGCAGCCAATCTAGCTCTGGGGCCAACGTCCTGACTTTC
TRBJ1-1 | . | . | TRBV10-2 | CASSGVGGNNEAFF | TGCGCCAGCAGTGGAGTGGGGGGAAACAATGAAGCTTTCTTT
TRBJ1-5 | . | . | TRBV29-1 | CSAARDNNQPQHF | TGCAGCGCCGCCAGGGACAACAATCAGCCCCAGCATTTT
TRBJ2-5 | . | . | TRBV4-3 | CASSQAMGTSETQYF | TGCGCCAGCAGCCAAGCGATGGGTACTAGTGAGACCCAGTACTTC
TRBJ1-1 | few | TRBD1 | TRBV25-1 | CASIRQGWTTEAFF | TGTGCCAGCATTAGACAGGGGTGGACCACTGAAGCTTTCTTT
TRBJ2-7 | . | . | TRBV7-2 | CASSSLGGYEQYF | TGTGCCAGCAGCAGCCTAGGTGGCTACGAGCAGTACTTC
TRBJ1-6 | . | TRBD1 | TRBV30 | CAWALEGAYSPLHF | TGTGCCTGGGCGCTTGAGGGGGCTTATTCACCCCTCCACTTT
TRBJ2-1 | few | TRBD2 | TRBV10-3 | CAISFSGFSYNEQFF | TGTGCCATCAGTTTTAGCGGGTTTTCCTACAATGAGCAGTTCTTC
TRBJ1-6 | . | . | TRBV5-1 | CASSLVVTTGSVSNSPLHF | TGCGCCAGCAGCTTGGTGGTAACAACAGGGAGCGTTTCTAATTCACCCCTCCACTTT
TRBJ2-1 | . | TRBD2 | TRBV29-1 | CSADLAGYNEQFF | TGCAGCGCGGACTTAGCGGGTTACAATGAGCAGTTCTTC
TRBJ2-7 | . | TRBD2 | TRBV28 | CASSLSGGEYSYEQYF | TGTGCCAGCAGTTTATCGGGAGGGGAGTACTCCTACGAGCAGTACTTC
TRBJ1-1 | . | TRBD1 | TRBV11-2 | CASSLDSFGGQGFAEAFF | TGTGCCAGCAGCTTAGATTCGTTTGGTGGACAGGGGTTTGCTGAAGCTTTCTTT
TRBJ1-1 | . | . | TRBV19 | CASGRGSSAAFF | TGTGCCAGTGGGCGGGGTTCCTCTGCAGCTTTCTTT
TRBJ2-7 | . | TRBD2 | TRBV2 | CASSETSGTPYYEQYF | TGTGCCAGCAGTGAGACTAGCGGGACTCCCTACTACGAGCAGTACTTC
TRBJ2-1 | . | . | TRBV28 | CASSSSLVDVIGDEQFF | TGTGCCAGCAGTTCCAGTCTAGTGGATGTAATTGGCGATGAGCAGTTCTTC
TRBJ2-7 | . | TRBD2 | TRBV5-1 | CASSLLAAKNEQYF | TGCGCCAGCAGCCTTCTAGCGGCCAAGAACGAGCAGTACTTC
TRBJ2-1 | . | . | TRBV7-8 | CASSLDSYNEQFF | TGTGCCAGCAGCCTGGACAGCTACAATGAGCAGTTCTTC
TRBJ1-2 | once | TRBD1 | TRBV6-1 | CASSEFVTAGGAGGYTF | TGTGCCAGCAGTGAATTTGTTACGGCAGGGGGCGCGGGGGGCTACACCTTC
TRBJ2-5 | . | . | TRBV29-1 | CSARLAEETQYF | TGCAGCGCCAGGTTGGCCGAGGAGACCCAGTACTTC
TRBJ1-2 | . | . | TRBV7-9 | CASSLRRGFGYTF | TGTGCCAGCAGCTTAAGGCGGGGCTTTGGCTACACCTTC
TRBJ2-5 | . | . | TRBV6-5 | CASSYSPNQETQYF | TGTGCCAGCAGTTACTCGCCTAACCAAGAGACCCAGTACTTC
TRBJ1-2 | . | . | TRBV7-2 | CASSPRGYELYGYTF | TGTGCCAGCAGCCCCAGGGGATACGAACTCTATGGCTACACCTTC
TRBJ1-6 | . | . | TRBV4-1 | CASSQVDSRTFRSPLHF | TGCGCCAGCAGCCAAGTAGACAGCAGGACGTTCCGGTCACCCCTCCACTTT
TRBJ2-1 | . | . | TRBV19 | CASTLAESSQQFF | TGTGCCAGTACCTTAGCGGAATCAAGCCAGCAGTTCTTC
TRBJ1-2 | . | . | TRBV29-1 | CSVSPGANYGYTF | TGCAGCGTTTCCCCAGGGGCCAACTATGGCTACACCTTC
TRBJ2-7 | . | . | TRBV6-5 | CASSYTGGVIEQYF | TGTGCCAGCAGTTACACAGGGGGGGTCATCGAGCAGTACTTC
TRBJ2-1 | few | . | TRBV10-1 | CASSESGTLVVDEQFF | TGCGCCAGCAGTGAGTCGGGGACACTGGTCGTCGATGAGCAGTTCTTC
TRBJ2-7 | . | TRBD1 | TRBV7-9 | CASSSGQGGDEQYF | TGTGCCAGCAGCTCAGGACAGGGGGGCGACGAGCAGTACTTC
TRBJ2-1 | . | TRBD2 | TRBV6-5 | CASRGRSGGAGEQFF | TGTGCCAGCAGAGGTAGGAGCGGGGGGGCTGGCGAGCAGTTCTTC
TRBJ1-4 | few | . | TRBV4-3 | CASSQDMGPNEKLFF | TGCGCCAGCAGCCAAGATATGGGCCCAAATGAAAAACTGTTTTTT
TRBJ2-1 | . | . | TRBV2 | CASVQETYNEQFF | TGTGCCAGCGTTCAGGAAACCTACAATGAGCAGTTCTTC
TRBJ2-1 | . | . | TRBV19 | CASSNGGDYNEQFF | TGTGCCAGTAGTAATGGCGGGGATTACAATGAGCAGTTCTTC
TRBJ2-7 | few | . | TRBV5-1 | CASSLFQVPYEQYF | TGCGCCAGCAGCTTGTTCCAGGTCCCCTACGAGCAGTACTTC
TRBJ2-6 | few | . | TRBV7-9 | CASSLVGGSGANVLTF | TGTGCCAGCAGCTTAGTCGGGGGCTCTGGGGCCAACGTCCTGACTTTC
TRBJ2-2 | few | TRBD2 | TRBV2 | CASTDGLAGGTGELFF | TGTGCCAGCACCGACGGCCTAGCGGGGGGGACCGGGGAGCTGTTTTTT
TRBJ1-5 | . | TRBD1 | TRBV18 | CASSGQGWNQPQHF | TGTGCCAGCTCAGGACAGGGCTGGAATCAGCCCCAGCATTTT
TRBJ1-2 | . | . | TRBV7-2 | CASSARQGNYGYTF | TGTGCCAGCAGCGCACGTCAGGGTAACTATGGCTACACCTTC
TRBJ1-1 | few | . | TRBV5-6 | CASSFQGSVSAFF | TGTGCCAGCAGCTTTCAGGGGTCGGTATCAGCTTTCTTT
TRBJ2-1 | . | TRBD2 | TRBV27 | CASSPGLNEQFF | TGTGCCAGCAGTCCGGGACTAAATGAGCAGTTCTTC
TRBJ1-3 | . | . | TRBV4-1 | CASSPRSLTSGNTIYF | TGCGCCAGCAGCCCCCGGTCCTTAACTTCTGGAAACACCATATATTTT
TRBJ2-4 | . | TRBD2 | TRBV27 | CASSSLAGENIQYF | TGTGCCAGCAGTTCCCTAGCGGGAGAAAACATTCAGTACTTC
TRBJ2-2 | . | TRBD1 | TRBV9 | CASSALNRGLGELFF | TGTGCCAGCAGCGCCCTAAACAGGGGGCTAGGGGAGCTGTTTTTT
TRBJ1-6 | . | . | TRBV5-4 | CASSLGTRGSPLHF | TGTGCCAGCAGCTTGGGGACCAGGGGTTCACCCCTCCACTTT
TRBJ1-5 | . | . | TRBV27 | CASSPRTVQQPQHF | TGTGCCAGCAGTCCTAGGACAGTCCAGCAGCCCCAGCATTTT